The entry below describes one T cell receptor (beta chain). The sample is drawn from a study of patients and donors after allogeneic stem cell transplantation. TCRdb itself ran the RT-PCR reads through MiXCR, one entry per CDR3 protein. The sample has about a million distinct CDR3 sequences, more than 15% seen once. What was sequenced was blood, either unsorted or a sorted T cell fraction (not recorded which). The receptor comes from a human donor who was either an allogeneic HSCT recipient or a stem cell or donor lymphocyte infusion donor (not recorded which). It is not recorded whose cells these are; they may come from a transplant donor.

CDR3 loop: CASSSTSGGGGTDTQYF. CDR3 DNA: TGTGCCAGCAGCTCTACTAGCGGGGGGGGAGGCACAGATACGCAGTATTTT. V is TRBV7-2 and J is TRBJ2-3; 13 bases agree with TRBD2. The trim removed 4 bases at V and 1 base at J, leaving 5 bases unmatched. This CDR3 has 17 amino acids. The V gene's germline CDR1 is SGHTA and CDR2 FQGNSA.